Below, 3 T cell receptor beta chains from the same sample are listed, as sequenced in a study of shared T cell receptors in the human thymus. TCRdb keeps only in-frame clones here, not all; method: immunoSEQ multiplex PCR. The profile shows 720,000 or so clones, 70% to 90% of them singletons. This same sample was also part of a study on human thymus T cells.

Sequencing was carried out using thymocytes. These receptors all stem from a girl less than two years old with a congenital heart defect.

The sample holds one count of this clone. V is TRBV13 and J is TRBJ2-7; D is perhaps TRBD2 (5 bases). Germline CDR1 PRHDT, CDR2 FYEKMQ (reference sequence). V was clipped by 5 bases and J by 1 base, with 12 bases between them. The CDR3 has 14 amino acids. CDR3 residues: CASSPHRTSYEQYF. The CDR3 DNA is TGTGCCAGCAGCCCACACCGGACTTCCTACGAGCAGTACTTC.

This chain joins TRBV19 and TRBJ1-1; D not resolved. Trimming cost V 5 bases and J 10 bases, with 20 bases left between them. Germline V gene lookup returns CDR1 LNHDA and CDR2 SQIVND (reference sequence). This CDR3 contains 14 residues. CDR3 in DNA: TGTGCCAGTAGTCAGGCCAGGTATCTGGGTTCAGCTTTCTTT. This sequence encodes CASSQARYLGSAFF.

This chain connects TRBV29-1 to TRBJ1-1, with D maybe TRBD1 (5 bases). From germline, CDR1 is SQVTM and CDR2 ANQGSEA. This CDR3 is 15 amino acids long. V was trimmed by 0 bases and J by 0 bases, leaving 11 bases between them. The CDR3 DNA follows: TGCAGCGTTGAAGAGTTCGACAGCCTGAACACTGAAGCTTTCTTT. It specifies CSVEEFDSLNTEAFF.